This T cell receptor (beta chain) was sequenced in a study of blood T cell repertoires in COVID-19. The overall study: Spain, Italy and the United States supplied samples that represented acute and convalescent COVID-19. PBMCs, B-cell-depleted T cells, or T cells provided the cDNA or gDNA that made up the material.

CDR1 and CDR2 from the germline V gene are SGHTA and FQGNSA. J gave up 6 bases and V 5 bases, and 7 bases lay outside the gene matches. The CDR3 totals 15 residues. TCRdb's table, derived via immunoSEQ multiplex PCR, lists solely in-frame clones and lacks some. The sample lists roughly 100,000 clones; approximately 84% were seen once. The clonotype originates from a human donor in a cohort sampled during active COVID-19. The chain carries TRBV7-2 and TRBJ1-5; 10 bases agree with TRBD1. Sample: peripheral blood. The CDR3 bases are TGTGCCAGCAGCCGTATCGGGACAGGGGTTCAGCCCCAGCATTTT. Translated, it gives CASSRIGTGVQPQHF.